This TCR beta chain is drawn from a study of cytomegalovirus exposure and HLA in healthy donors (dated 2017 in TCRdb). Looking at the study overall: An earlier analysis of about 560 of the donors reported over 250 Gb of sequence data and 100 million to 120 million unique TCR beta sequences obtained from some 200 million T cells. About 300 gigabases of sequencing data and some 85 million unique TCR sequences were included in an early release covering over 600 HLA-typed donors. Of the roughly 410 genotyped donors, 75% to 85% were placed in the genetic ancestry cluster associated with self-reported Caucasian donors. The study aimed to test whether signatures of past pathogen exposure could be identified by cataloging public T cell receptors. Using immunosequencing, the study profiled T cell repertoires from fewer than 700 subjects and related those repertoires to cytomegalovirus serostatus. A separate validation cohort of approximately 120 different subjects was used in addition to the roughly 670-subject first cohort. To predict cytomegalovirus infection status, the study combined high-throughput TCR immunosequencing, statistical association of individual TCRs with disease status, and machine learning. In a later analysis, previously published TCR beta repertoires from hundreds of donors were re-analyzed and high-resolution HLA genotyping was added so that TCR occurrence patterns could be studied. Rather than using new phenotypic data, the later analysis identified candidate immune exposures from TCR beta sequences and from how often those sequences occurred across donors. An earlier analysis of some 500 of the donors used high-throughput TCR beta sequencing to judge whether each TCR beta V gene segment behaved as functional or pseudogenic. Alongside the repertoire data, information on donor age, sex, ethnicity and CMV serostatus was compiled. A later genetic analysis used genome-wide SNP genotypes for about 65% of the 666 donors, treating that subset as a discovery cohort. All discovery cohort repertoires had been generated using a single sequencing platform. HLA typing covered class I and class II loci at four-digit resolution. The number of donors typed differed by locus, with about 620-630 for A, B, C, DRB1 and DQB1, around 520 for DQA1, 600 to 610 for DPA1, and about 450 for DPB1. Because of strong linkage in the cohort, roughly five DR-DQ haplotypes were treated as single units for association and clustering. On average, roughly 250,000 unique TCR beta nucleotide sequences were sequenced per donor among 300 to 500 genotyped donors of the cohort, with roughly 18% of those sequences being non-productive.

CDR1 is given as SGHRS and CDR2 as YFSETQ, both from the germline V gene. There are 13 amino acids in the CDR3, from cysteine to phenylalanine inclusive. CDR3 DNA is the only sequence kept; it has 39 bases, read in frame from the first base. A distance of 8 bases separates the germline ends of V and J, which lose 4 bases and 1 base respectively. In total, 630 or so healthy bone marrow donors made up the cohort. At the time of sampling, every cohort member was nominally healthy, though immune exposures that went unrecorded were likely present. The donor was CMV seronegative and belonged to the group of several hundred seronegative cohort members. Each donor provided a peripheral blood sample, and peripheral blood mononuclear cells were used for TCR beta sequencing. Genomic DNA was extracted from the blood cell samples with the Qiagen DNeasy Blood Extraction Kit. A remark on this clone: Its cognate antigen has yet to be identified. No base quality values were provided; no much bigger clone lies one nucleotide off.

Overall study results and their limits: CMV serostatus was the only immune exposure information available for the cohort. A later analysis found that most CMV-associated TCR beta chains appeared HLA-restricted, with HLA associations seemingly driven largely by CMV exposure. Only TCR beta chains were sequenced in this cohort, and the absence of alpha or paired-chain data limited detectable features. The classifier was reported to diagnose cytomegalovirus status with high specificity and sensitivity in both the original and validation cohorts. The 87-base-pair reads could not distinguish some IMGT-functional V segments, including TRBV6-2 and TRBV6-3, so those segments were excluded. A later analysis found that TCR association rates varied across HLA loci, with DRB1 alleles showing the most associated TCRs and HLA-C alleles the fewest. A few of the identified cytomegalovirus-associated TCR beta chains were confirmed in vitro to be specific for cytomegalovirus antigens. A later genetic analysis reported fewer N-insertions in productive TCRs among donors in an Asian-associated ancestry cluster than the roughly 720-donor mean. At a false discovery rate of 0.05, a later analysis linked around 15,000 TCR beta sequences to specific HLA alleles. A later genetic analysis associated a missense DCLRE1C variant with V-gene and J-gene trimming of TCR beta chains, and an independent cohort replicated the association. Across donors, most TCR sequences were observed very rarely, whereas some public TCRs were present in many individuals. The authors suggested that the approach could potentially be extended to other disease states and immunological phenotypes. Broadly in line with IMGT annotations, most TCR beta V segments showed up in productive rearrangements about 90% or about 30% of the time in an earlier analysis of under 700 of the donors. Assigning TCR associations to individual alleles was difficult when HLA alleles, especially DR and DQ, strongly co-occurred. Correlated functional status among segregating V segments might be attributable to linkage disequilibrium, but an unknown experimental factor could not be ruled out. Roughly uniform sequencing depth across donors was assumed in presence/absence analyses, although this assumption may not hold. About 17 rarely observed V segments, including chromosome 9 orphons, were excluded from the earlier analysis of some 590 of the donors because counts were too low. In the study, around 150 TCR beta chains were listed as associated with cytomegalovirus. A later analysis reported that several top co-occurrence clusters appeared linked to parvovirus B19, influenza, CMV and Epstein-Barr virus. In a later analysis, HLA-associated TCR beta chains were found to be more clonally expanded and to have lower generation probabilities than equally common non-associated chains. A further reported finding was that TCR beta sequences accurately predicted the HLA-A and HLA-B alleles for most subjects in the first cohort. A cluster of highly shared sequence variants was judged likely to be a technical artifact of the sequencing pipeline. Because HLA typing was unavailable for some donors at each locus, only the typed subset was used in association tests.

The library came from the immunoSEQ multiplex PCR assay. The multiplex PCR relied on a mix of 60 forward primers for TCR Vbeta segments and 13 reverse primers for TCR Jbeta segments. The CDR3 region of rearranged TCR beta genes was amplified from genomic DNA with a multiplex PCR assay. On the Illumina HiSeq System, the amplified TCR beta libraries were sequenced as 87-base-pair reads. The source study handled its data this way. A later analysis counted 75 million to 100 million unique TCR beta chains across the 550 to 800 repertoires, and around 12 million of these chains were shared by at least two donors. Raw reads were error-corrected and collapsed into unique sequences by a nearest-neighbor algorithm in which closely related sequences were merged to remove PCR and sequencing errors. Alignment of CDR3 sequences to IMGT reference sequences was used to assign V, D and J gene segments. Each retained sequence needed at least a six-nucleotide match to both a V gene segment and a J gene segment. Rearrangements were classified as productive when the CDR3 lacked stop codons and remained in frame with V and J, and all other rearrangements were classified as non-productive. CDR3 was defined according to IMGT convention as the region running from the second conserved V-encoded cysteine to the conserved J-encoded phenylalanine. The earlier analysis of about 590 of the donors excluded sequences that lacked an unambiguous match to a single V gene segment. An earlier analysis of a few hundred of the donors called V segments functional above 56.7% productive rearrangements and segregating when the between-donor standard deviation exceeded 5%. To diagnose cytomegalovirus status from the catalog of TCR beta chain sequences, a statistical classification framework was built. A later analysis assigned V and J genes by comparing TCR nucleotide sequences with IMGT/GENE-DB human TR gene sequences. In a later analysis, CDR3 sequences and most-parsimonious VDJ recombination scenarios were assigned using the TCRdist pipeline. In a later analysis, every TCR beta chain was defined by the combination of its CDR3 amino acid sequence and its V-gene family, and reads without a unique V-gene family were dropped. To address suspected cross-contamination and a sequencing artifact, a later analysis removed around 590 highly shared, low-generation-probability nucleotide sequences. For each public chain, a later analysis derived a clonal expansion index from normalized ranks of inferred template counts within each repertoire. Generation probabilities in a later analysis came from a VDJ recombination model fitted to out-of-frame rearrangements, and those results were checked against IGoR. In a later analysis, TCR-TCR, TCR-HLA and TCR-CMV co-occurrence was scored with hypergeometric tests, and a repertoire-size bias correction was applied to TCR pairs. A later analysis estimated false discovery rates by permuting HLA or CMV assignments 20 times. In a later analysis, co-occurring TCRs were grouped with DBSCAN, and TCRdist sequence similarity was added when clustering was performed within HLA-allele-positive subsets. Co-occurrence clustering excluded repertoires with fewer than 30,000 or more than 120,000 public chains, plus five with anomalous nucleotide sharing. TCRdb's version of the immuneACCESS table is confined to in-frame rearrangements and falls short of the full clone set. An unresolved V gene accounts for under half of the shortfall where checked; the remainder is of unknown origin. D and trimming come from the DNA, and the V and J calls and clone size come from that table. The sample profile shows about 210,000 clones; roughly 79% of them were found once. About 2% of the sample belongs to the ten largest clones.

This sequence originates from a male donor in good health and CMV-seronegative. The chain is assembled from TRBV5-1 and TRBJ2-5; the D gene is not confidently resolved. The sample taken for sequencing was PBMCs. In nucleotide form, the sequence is TGCGCCAGCAGCGTCACAGTCCAAGAGACCCAGTACTTC. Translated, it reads CASSVTVQETQYF.